The 18 T cell receptor beta chains given below trace back to one sample, sequenced in a study of T cells in Graves' hyperthyroidism and ophthalmopathy. Amplification of TCR beta CDR3 regions was performed using RNA transcripts as template. The HTBI primer set was used in a first-round RT-PCR of the TCR CDR3. TCRdb called the multiplex PCR reads again in MiXCR, with one record for every CDR3 protein. The sample carries fewer than 450,000 distinct CDR3 sequences, about 15% recorded once. Specimen: blood. The receptors derive from a woman in her 30s with Graves' hyperthyroidism that later progressed to Graves' ophthalmopathy.

This chain links TRBV5-8 with TRBJ1-4; possible D gene TRBD1, 5 bases. The CDR3 length is 14 residues. In germline, CDR1 is SGHTS, CDR2 YDEGEE. Trimming stripped 6 bases from V and 0 bases from J, with 9 bases between. The CDR3 coding sequence is TGTGCCAGCAACTGGGACGCAACTAATGAAAAACTGTTTTTT. This encodes CASNWDATNEKLFF.

This sequence joins TRBV30 and TRBJ1-1; D is unclear. CDR1 and CDR2 (germline): GTSNPN, SVGIG (reference sequence). The CDR3 is made up of 13 amino acids. V dropped 7 bases and J dropped 0 bases, with 12 bases sitting between them. CDR3 sequence reads: CASPSGMNTEAFF. The CDR3, as DNA: TGTGCCTCCCCCTCGGGCATGAACACTGAAGCTTTCTTT.

The genes are TRBV28 and TRBJ2-5, with D perhaps TRBD1 or TRBD2 (5 bases each). Trimming took 3 bases from V and 0 from J, leaving 17 bases between them. CDR3 length equals 17 residues. Germline CDR1 reads MDHEN; CDR2 reads SYDVKM. The CDR3 loop reads CASSFPRSVGDQETQYF. CDR3 coding DNA: TGTGCCAGCAGTTTCCCTCGTAGCGTAGGGGACCAAGAGACCCAGTACTTC.

This clonotype was observed at least ten times. The CDR3 region is CASSQDLGQVSTDTQYF. The CDR3, as DNA: TGTGCCAGCAGCCAAGATTTGGGACAGGTTTCCACAGATACGCAGTATTTT. The chain combines TRBV3-1 with TRBJ2-3; 8 bases map to TRBD1. The V gene end was trimmed by 0 bases and the J gene end by 2 bases; junction bases not matched to a gene: 7. The CDR3 has 17 amino acids. Germline CDR1 and CDR2: LGHDT and YNNKEL (reference sequence).

This clonotype was observed a handful of times. A clone one base away is much larger, so this may be a read error. The chain links TRBV27 to TRBJ2-7, with 7 bases aligning to TRBD2. Germline V gene lookup returns CDR1 MNHEY and CDR2 SMNVEV (reference sequence). The CDR3 spans 14 residues. CDR3 in DNA: TGTGTCAGCAGGGCCGTGGGGGGGTTATACGAGCAGTACTTC. The encoded protein is CVSRAVGGLYEQYF.

In its sample, this clonotype was seen a few times. CDR3 sequence (DNA): TGCGCCAGCAGCCCCGAGGTCGGGGAGGACTACACCTTC. Encoded protein: CASSPEVGEDYTF. The rearrangement uses TRBV5-1 and TRBJ1-2, with D unresolved. Per germline, CDR1 SGHRS and CDR2 YFSETQ. The CDR3 contains 13 residues. Deletions cut 4 bases from V and 10 bases from J, with 17 bases between.

This clonotype was recorded at least ten times. The rearrangement joins TRBV10-3 to TRBJ2-1, with 12 bases that match TRBD2. Per the germline V gene, CDR1 is ENHRY and CDR2 is SYGVKD. This CDR3 has 15 amino acids. Trimming removed 5 bases from V and 8 bases from J; junction bases left unmatched: 7. The CDR3 sequence: CAISPRTSGIYEQFF. CDR3 bases: TGTGCCATCAGTCCACGGACTAGCGGGATATATGAGCAGTTCTTC.

This clonotype was observed many times. The chain has TRBV9 and TRBJ2-3, with D uncertain. Germline V gene data show CDR1 as SGDLS and CDR2 as YYNGEE. V was shortened by 1 base and J by 3 bases, with 6 bases between the two germline ends. The CDR3 loop spans 13 amino acids. This chain's CDR3 is CASSVTATDTQYF. CDR3 DNA: TGTGCCAGCAGCGTAACGGCTACAGATACGCAGTATTTT.

This chain uses TRBV28 with TRBJ1-4; TRBD1 agrees at 7 bases. The CDR3 contains 15 residues. CDR1 MDHEN and CDR2 SYDVKM come from the germline V gene. V shed 5 bases and J 8 bases; nucleotides not matched to a gene: 11. CDR3 in DNA: TGTGCCAGCAGTCTCGCCGGGACAGAGTCCGAAAAACTGTTTTTT. It translates to CASSLAGTESEKLFF.

Ten or more counts support this clonotype. This sequence joins TRBV9 and TRBJ1-1; 8 bases map to TRBD1. This CDR3 has 16 residues. Trimming took 3 bases from V and 3 from J; bases not matched to a gene: 10. In germline, CDR1 is SGDLS, CDR2 YYNGEE. CDR3 sequence (DNA): TGTGCCAGCAGCGCCCGACAGGGGATCGGGGACACTGAAGCTTTCTTT. Encoded protein: CASSARQGIGDTEAFF.

The table lists this clonotype with a few counts. One base away lies a much larger clone, so this may be a sequencing read error. The gene calls are TRBV2 and TRBJ2-2; 8 bases match TRBD1. This CDR3 is 15 amino acids long. The germline CDR1 and CDR2 sequences are SNHLY and FYNNEI. As DNA, the CDR3 is TGTGCCAGCAGTGAAGAGACAGGGGTAGCCGGGAAGCTGTTTTTT. It translates to CASSEETGVAGKLFF.

In this sample, this clonotype turned up many times. This chain joins TRBV7-9 and TRBJ1-2, with D possibly matching TRBD1 (6 bases). Trimming shortened V by 4 bases and J by 9 bases, and 15 bases separated the two germline ends. The germline gives CDR1 SEHNR, CDR2 FQNEAQ (reference sequence). The length of the CDR3 is 13 residues. Here the CDR3 reads CASSSNRDTRYTF. CDR3 DNA sequence: TGTGCCAGCAGCTCCAATCGGGACACGCGCTACACCTTC.

In this sample, this clonotype turned up many times. This chain connects TRBV7-8 to TRBJ1-2, with D perhaps TRBD1 (5 bases). The CDR3 covers 14 residues. Germline V CDR1 and CDR2: SGHVS, FQNEAQ. Trimming pared 2 bases from V and 4 bases from J, leaving 11 bases between. CDR3 protein: CASSLSGTAYGYTF. CDR3 DNA sequence: TGTGCCAGCAGCTTAAGTGGGACGGCCTATGGCTACACCTTC.

Comments on this clonotype: A much larger clone lies one base from this, so it may be a read error. This sequence joins TRBV28 and TRBJ2-1, with D unresolved. Trimming removed 3 bases from V and 0 bases from J, with 12 bases in between. The germline CDR1 and CDR2 sequences are MDHEN and SYDVKM. The CDR3 sequence is 16 residues long. The CDR3 DNA reads TGTGCCAGCAGTTTTTATATCACGAGCTCCTACAATGAGCAGTTCTTC. It is translated as CASSFYITSSYNEQFF. The full variable domain, in which reference TRBV28 and TRBJ2-1 provide the parts outside the CDR3, is DVKVTQSSRYLVKRTGEKVFLECVQDMDHENMFWYRQDPGLGLRLIYFSYDVKMKEKGDIPEGYSVSREKKERFSLILESASTNQTSMYLCASSFYITSSYNEQFFGPGTRLTVL.

This clonotype was counted a few times. The chain combines TRBV5-6 with TRBJ1-6; no definite D call. The V gene's germline CDR1 is SGHDT and CDR2 YYEEEE. CDR3 length: 14 residues. With 0 bases removed from V and 8 bases from J, the gap between germline ends came to 9 bases. The CDR3: CASSLGGLHSPLHF. In nucleotides, the CDR3 is TGTGCCAGCAGCTTGGGAGGATTGCATTCACCCCTCCACTTT.

This clonotype was seen at least ten times. V is TRBV29-1 and J is TRBJ2-1; 12 bases match TRBD2. Germline loops: CDR1 SQVTM, CDR2 ANQGSEA. CDR3 length equals 15 residues. After removal of 3 bases from V and 6 bases from J, the junction contained 6 bases not matched to a gene. CDR3 DNA: TGCAGCGTTGACCGACTAGCGGGAGAAAGCAATGAGCAGTTCTTC. Protein product: CSVDRLAGESNEQFF.

The sample holds many counts of this clonotype. J is TRBJ1-3 and V is TRBV30; D gene unclear. CDR3 size: 12 residues. Trimming stripped 2 bases from V and 4 bases from J, with 6 bases between. The V gene's germline CDR1 is GTSNPN and CDR2 SVGIG (reference sequence). CDR3 region: CAWSTQGNTIYF. CDR3 DNA: TGTGCCTGGAGTACCCAGGGAAACACCATATATTTT.

The chain has TRBV6-1 and TRBJ1-5; D not certain. There are 13 residues in the CDR3. CDR1 is MNHNS, CDR2 SASEGT, per germline. Trimming took off 1 base at V and 6 bases at J, with 7 bases between the two ends. Written as DNA, the CDR3 is TGTGCCAGCAGTGAAGTGGGTCCTCAGCCCCAGCATTTT. This sequence encodes CASSEVGPQPQHF.